The 5 T cell receptor beta chains reported below all come from one sample, sequenced in a study of cytomegalovirus exposure and HLA in healthy donors. The PCR contained 60 Vbeta and 13 Jbeta primers. Measured with immunoSEQ multiplex PCR; TCRdb has only the in-frame clones, and not every one. Among about 120,000 clones listed, more than 60% were seen once. The source material was PBMCs. The receptors derive from a woman in her thirties or forties in good health and CMV-seropositive.

The gene calls are TRBV25-1 and TRBJ1-6; perhaps TRBD1 as D (5 bases). V lost 3 bases and J 4 bases, leaving 10 bases between the germline ends. Looked up from germline, CDR1 is MGHDK and CDR2 is SYGVNS. The CDR3 consists of 15 residues. The CDR3: CASSDREMYNSPLHF. The DNA for the CDR3 is TGTGCCAGCAGTGACAGGGAAATGTATAATTCACCCCTCCACTTT.

V is TRBV7-3 and J is TRBJ2-5; 8 nucleotides align to TRBD1. This CDR3 is built from 15 residues. Germline V gives CDR1 SGHTA, CDR2 FQGTGA. With 0 bases clipped from V and 5 bases from J, the junction kept 5 bases outside the gene matches. CDR3: CASSLTSDRGETQYF. For the CDR3, the DNA is TGTGCCAGCAGCTTAACTTCAGACAGGGGCGAGACCCAGTACTTC. Using reference TRBV7-3 and TRBJ2-5 for the parts outside the CDR3, the full variable domain is GAGVSQTPSNKVTEKGKYVELRCDPISGHTALYWYRQSLGQGPEFLIYFQGTGAADDSGLPNDRFFAVRPEGSVSTLKIQRTERGDSAVYLCASSLTSDRGETQYFGPGTRLLVL.

The CDR3 DNA reads as TGTGCCAGCTCAAGTGAACAGGTCATGAACACTGAAGCTTTCTTT. Its protein is CASSSEQVMNTEAFF. V is TRBV18 and J is TRBJ1-1; TRBD1 might be the D (5 bases). V was shortened by 5 bases and J by 0 bases, with 13 bases between the two germline ends. The germline CDR1 and CDR2 sequences are KGHSH and LQKENI. The CDR3 contains 15 residues. The full variable domain, its missing parts supplied by reference TRBV18 and TRBJ1-1, is NAGVMQNPRHLVRRRGQEARLRCSPMKGHSHVYWYRQLPEEGLKFMVYLQKENIIDESGMPKERFSAEFPKEGPSILRIQQVVRGDSAAYFCASSSEQVMNTEAFFGQGTRLTVV.

This sequence joins TRBV5-1 and TRBJ1-2, with 11 bases lining up with TRBD1. The length of the CDR3 is 18 residues. The germline gives CDR1 SGHRS, CDR2 YFSETQ. Losses at the gene ends were 1 base for V and 4 bases for J; bases not matched to a gene: 12. The CDR3: CASSLMGPGQGGFYGYTF. The CDR3 coding sequence is TGCGCCAGCAGCTTGATGGGACCGGGACAGGGGGGGTTCTATGGCTACACCTTC.

The chain joins TRBV2 to TRBJ2-7; possible D gene TRBD2, 6 bases. Trimming removed 8 bases at V and 6 bases at J, with 17 bases between. CDR3 length: 13 residues. CDR1 is SNHLY, CDR2 FYNNEI, per germline. This CDR3 reads CASGTLGKGEQYF. The CDR3 nucleotides are TGTGCCAGCGGGACTCTCGGGAAGGGCGAGCAGTACTTC. Looking up the rest from reference TRBV2 and TRBJ2-7 gives the full variable domain: EPEVTQTPSHQVTQMGQEVILRCVPISNHLYFYWYRQILGQKVEFLVSFYNNEISEKSEIFDDQFSVERPDGSNFTLKIRSTKLEDSAMYFCASGTLGKGEQYFGPGTRLTVT.